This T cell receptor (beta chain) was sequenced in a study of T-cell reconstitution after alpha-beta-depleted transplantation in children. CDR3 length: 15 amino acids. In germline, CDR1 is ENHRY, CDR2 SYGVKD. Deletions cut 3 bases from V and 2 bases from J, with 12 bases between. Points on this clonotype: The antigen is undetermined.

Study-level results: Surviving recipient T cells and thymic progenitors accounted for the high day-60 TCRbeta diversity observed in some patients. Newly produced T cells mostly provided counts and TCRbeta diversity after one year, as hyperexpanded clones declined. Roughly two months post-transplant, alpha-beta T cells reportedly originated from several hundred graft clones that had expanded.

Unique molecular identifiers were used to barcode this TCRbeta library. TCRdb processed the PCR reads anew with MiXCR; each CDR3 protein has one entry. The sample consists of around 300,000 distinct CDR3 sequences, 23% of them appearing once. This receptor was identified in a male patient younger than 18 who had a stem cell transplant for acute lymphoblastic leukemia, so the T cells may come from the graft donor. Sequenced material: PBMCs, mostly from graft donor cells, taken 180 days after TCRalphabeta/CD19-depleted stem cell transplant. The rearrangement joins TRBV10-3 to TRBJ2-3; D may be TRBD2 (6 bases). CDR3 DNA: TGTGCCATCAGTGACCTGGCGGGGCTCACAGATACGCAGTATTTT. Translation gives CAISDLAGLTDTQYF.